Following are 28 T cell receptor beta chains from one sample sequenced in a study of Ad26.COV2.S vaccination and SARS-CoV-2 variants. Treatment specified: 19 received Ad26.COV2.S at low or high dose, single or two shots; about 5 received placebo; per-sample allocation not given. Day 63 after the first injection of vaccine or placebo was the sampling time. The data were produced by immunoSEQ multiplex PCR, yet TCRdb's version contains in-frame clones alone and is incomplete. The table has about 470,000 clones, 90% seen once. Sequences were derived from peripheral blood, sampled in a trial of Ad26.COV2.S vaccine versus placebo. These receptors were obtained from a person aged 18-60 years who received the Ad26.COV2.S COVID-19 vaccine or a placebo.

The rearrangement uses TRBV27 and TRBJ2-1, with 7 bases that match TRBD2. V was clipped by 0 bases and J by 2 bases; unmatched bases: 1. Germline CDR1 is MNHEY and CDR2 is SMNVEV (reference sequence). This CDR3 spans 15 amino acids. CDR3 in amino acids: CASSLSAGAYNEQFF. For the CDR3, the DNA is TGTGCCAGCAGTTTATCGGCGGGAGCCTACAATGAGCAGTTCTTC.

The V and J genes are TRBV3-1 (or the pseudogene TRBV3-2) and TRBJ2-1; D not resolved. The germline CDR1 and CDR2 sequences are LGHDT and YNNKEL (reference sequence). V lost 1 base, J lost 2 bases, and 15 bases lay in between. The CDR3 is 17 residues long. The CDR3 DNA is TGTGCCAGCAGCCAAGGAAAGAACGCTAATGCCTACAATGAGCAGTTCTTC. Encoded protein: CASSQGKNANAYNEQFF.

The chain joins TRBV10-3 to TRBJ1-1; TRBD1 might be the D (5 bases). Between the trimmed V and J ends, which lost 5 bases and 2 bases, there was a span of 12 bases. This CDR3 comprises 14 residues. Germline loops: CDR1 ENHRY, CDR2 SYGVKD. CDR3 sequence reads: CAISPRGGNTEAFF. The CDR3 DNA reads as TGTGCCATCAGTCCTCGCGGGGGTAACACTGAAGCTTTCTTT.

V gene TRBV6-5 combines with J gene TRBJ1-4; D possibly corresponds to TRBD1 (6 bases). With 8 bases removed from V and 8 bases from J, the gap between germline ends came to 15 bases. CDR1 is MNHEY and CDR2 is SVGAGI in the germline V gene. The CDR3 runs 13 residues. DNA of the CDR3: TGTGCCAGCGACCAAGGGGGGACCGAAAAACTGTTTTTT. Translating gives CASDQGGTEKLFF.

The chain's CDR3 is CAWCPIETDYSNQPQHF. Written as DNA, the CDR3 is TGTGCCTGGTGCCCAATAGAGACAGACTATAGCAATCAGCCCCAGCATTTT. The chain has TRBV30 and TRBJ1-5, with D possibly matching TRBD1 (5 bases). The CDR3 contains 17 residues. Trimming removed 5 bases from V and 0 bases from J, with 20 bases in between. Germline lookup yields CDR1 GTSNPN and CDR2 SVGIG (reference sequence).

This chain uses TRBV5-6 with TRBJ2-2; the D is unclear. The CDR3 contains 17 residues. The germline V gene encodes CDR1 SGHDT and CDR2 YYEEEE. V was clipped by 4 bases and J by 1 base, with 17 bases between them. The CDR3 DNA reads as TGTGCCAGCAGCCCACCGAACGGAAAAAGGAACACCGGGGAGCTGTTTTTT. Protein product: CASSPPNGKRNTGELFF.

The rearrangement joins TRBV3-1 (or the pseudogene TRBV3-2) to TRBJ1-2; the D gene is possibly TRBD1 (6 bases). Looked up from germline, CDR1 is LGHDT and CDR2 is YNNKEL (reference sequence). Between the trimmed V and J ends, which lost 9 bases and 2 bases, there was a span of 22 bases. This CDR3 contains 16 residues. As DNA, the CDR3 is TGTGCCAGGACTGTGATCTCCGGGACATACAACTATGGCTACACCTTC. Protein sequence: CARTVISGTYNYGYTF.

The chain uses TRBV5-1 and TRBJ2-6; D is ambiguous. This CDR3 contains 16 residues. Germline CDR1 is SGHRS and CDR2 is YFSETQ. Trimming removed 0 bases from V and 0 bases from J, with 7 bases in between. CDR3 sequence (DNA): TGCGCCAGCAGCTTGGAAGTCAGCTCTGGGGCCAACGTCCTGACTTTC. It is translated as CASSLEVSSGANVLTF.

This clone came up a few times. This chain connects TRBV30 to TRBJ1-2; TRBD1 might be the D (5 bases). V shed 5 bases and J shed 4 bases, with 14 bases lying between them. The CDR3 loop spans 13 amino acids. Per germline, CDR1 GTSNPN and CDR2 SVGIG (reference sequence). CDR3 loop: CAWLPGGGYGYTF. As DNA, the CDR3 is TGTGCCTGGTTGCCGGGGGGTGGCTATGGCTACACCTTC. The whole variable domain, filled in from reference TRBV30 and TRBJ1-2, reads SQTIHQWPATLVQPVGSPLSLECTVEGTSNPNLYWYRQAAGRGLQLLFYSVGIGQISSEVPQNLSASRPQDRQFILSSKKLLLSDSGFYLCAWLPGGGYGYTFGSGTRLTVV.

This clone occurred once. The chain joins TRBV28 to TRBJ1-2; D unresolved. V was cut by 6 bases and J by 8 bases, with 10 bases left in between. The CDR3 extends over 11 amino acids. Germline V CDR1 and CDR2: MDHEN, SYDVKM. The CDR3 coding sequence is TGTGCCAGCAGCGCTCCGTGGGGCTACACCTTC. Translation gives CASSAPWGYTF.

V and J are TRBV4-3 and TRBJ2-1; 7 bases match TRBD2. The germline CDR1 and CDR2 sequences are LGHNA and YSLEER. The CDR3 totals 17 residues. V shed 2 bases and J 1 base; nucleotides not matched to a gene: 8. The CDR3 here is CASSQSERRGSYNEQFF. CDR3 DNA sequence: TGCGCCAGCAGCCAATCGGAGAGGCGGGGGTCCTACAATGAGCAGTTCTTC.

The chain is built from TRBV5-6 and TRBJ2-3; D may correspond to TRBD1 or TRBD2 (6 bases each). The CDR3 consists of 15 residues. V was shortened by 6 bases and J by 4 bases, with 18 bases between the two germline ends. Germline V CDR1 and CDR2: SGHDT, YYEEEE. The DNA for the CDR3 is TGTGCCAGCACCCTAAAGGGGGGAGCCCCAGATACGCAGTATTTT. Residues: CASTLKGGAPDTQYF.

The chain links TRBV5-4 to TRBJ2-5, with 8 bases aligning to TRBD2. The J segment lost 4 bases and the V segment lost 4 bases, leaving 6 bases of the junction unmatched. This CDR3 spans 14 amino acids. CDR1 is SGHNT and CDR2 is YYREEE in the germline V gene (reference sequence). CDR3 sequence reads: CASSPSGRGETQYF. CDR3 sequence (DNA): TGTGCCAGCAGCCCAAGCGGGAGAGGAGAGACCCAGTACTTC.

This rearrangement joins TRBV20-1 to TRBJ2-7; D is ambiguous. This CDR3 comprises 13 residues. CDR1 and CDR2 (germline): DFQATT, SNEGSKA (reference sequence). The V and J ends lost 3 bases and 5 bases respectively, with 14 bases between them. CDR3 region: CSASWSAVHEQYF. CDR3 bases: TGCAGTGCTAGTTGGTCTGCAGTCCACGAGCAGTACTTC.

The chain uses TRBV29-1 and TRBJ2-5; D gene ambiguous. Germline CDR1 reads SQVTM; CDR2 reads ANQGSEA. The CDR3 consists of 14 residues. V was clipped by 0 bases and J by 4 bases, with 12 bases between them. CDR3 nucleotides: TGCAGCGTTGAAGAAGGGTCTCTAGGAGAGACCCAGTACTTC. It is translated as CSVEEGSLGETQYF.

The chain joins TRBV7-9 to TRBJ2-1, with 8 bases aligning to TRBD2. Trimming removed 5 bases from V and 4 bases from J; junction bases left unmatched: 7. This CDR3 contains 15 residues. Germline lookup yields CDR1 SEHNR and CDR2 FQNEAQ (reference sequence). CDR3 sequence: CASSTRVAGYNEQFF. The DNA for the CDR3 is TGTGCCAGCAGCACAAGGGTAGCGGGGTACAATGAGCAGTTCTTC.

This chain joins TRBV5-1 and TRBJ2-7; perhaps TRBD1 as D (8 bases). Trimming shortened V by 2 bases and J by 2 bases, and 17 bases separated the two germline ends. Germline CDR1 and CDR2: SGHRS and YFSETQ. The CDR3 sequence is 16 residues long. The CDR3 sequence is CASSFVQGGPPYEQYF. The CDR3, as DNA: TGCGCCAGCAGCTTTGTACAGGGGGGGCCCCCCTACGAGCAGTACTTC.

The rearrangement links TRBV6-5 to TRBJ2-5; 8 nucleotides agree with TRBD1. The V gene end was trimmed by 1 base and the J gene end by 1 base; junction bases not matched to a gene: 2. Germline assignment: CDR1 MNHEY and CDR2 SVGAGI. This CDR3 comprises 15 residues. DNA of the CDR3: TGTGCCAGCAGTTACTTAGGACAGGGCCAAGAGACCCAGTACTTC. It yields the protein CASSYLGQGQETQYF.

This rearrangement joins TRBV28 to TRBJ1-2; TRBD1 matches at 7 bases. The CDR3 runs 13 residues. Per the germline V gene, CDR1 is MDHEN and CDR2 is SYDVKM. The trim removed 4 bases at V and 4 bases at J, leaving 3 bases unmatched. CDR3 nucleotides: TGTGCCAGCAGTTCACAGGGGACCTATGGCTACACCTTC. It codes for CASSSQGTYGYTF.

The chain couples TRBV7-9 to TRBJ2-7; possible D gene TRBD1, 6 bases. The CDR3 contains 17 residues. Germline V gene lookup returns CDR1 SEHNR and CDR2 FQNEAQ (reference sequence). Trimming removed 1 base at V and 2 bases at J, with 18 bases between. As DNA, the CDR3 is TGTGCCAGCAGCTTAGTGGGGGCCGGGCCCCCGGCCTACGAGCAGTACTTC. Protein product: CASSLVGAGPPAYEQYF.

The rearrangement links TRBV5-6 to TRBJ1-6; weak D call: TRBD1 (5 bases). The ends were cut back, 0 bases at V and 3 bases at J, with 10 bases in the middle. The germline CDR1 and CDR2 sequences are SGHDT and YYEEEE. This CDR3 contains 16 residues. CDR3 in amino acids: CASSLEAGRYNSPLHF. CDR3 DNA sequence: TGTGCCAGCAGCTTGGAAGCAGGGCGCTATAATTCACCCCTCCACTTT.

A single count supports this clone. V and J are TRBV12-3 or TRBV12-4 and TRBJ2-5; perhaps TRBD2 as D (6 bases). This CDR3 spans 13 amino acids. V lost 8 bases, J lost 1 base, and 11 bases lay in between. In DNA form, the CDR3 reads TGTGCCAGCGGACGGGGGAGCCAAGAGACCCAGTACTTC. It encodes CASGRGSQETQYF.

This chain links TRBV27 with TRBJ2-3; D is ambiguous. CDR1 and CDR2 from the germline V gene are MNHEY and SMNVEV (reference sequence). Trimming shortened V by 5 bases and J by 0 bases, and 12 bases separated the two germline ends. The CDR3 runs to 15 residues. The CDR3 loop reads CASSPGWGSTDTQYF. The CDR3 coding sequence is TGTGCCAGCAGTCCCGGATGGGGTAGCACAGATACGCAGTATTTT.

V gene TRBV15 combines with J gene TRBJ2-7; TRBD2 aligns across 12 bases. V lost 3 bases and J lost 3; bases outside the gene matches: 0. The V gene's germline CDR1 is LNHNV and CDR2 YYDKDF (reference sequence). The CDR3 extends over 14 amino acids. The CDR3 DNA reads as TGTGCCACCAGCAGGGGACTAGCGGGCTACGAGCAGTACTTC. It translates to CATSRGLAGYEQYF. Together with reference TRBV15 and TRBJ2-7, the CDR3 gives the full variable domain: DAMVIQNPRYQVTQFGKPVTLSCSQTLNHNVMYWYQQKSSQAPKLLFHYYDKDFNNEADTPDNFQSRRPNTSFCFLDIRSPGLGDTAMYLCATSRGLAGYEQYFGPGTRLTVT.

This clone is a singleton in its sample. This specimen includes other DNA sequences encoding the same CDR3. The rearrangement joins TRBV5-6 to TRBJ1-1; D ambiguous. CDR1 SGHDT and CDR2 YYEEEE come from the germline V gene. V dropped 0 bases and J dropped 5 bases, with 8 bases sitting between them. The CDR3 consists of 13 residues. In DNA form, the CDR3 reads TGTGCCAGCAGCTTGGGCGGCTCAACTGAAGCTTTCTTT. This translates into CASSLGGSTEAFF.

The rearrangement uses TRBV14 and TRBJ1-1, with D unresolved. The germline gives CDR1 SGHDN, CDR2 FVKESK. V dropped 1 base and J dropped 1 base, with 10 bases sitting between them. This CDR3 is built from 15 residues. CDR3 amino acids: CASSQAAGWNTEAFF. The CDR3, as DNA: TGTGCCAGCAGCCAAGCCGCGGGATGGAACACTGAAGCTTTCTTT.

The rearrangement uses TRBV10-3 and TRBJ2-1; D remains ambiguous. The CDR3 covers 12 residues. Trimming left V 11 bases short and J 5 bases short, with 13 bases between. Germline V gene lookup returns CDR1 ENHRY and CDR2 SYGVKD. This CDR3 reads CAHRTINNEQFF. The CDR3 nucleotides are TGTGCCCACAGAACTATTAACAATGAGCAGTTCTTC.

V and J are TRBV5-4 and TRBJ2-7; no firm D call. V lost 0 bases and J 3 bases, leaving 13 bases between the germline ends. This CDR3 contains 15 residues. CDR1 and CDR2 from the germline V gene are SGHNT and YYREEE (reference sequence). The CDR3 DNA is TGTGCCAGCAGCTTGGTAGGTGGATGGGGCTACGAGCAGTACTTC. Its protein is CASSLVGGWGYEQYF.